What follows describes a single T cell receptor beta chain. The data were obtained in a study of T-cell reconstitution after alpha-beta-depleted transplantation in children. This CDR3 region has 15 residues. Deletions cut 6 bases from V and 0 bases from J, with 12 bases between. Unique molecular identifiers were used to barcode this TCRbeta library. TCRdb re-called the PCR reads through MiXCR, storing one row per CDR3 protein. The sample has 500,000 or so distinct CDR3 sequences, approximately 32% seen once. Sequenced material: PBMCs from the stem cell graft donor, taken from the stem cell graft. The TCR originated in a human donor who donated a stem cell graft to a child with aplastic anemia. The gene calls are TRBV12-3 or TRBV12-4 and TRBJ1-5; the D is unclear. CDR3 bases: TGTGCCAGCAGCCCGACTGTGAATAGCAATCAGCCCCAGCATTTT. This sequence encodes CASSPTVNSNQPQHF.